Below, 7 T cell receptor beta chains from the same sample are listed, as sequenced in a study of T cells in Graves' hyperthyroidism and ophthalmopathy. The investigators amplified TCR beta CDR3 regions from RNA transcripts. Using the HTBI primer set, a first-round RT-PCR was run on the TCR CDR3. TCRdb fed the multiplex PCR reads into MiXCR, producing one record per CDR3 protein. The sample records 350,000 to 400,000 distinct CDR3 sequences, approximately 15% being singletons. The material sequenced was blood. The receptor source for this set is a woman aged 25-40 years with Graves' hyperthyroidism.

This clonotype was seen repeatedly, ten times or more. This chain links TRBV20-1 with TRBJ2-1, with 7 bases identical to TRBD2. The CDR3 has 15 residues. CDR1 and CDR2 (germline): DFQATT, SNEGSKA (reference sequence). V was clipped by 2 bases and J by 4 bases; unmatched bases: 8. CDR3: CSARTPSGSYNEQFF. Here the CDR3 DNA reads TGCAGTGCTAGAACCCCTAGCGGATCTTACAATGAGCAGTTCTTC.

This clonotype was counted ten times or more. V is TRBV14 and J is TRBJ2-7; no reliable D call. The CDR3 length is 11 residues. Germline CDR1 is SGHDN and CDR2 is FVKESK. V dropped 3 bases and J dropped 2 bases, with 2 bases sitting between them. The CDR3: CASSHTYEQYF. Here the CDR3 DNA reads TGTGCCAGCAGCCATACCTACGAGCAGTACTTC. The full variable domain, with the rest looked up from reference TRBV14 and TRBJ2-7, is EAGVTQFPSHSVIEKGQTVTLRCDPISGHDNLYWYRRVMGKEIKFLLHFVKESKQDESGMPNNRFLAERTGGTYSTLKVQPAELEDSGVYFCASSHTYEQYFGPGTRLTVT.

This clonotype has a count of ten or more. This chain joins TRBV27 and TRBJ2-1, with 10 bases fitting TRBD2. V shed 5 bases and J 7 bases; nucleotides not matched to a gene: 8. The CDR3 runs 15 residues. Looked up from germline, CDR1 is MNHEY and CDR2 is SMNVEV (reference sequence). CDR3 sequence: CASSTSPGLANEQFF. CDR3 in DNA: TGTGCCAGCAGTACCAGCCCGGGACTAGCGAATGAGCAGTTCTTC.

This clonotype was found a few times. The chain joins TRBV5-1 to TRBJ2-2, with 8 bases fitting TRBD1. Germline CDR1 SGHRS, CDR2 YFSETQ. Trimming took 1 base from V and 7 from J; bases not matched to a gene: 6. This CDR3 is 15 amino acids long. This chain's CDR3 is CASSLPGTGVGELFF. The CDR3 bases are TGCGCCAGCAGCTTGCCCGGGACAGGTGTCGGGGAGCTGTTTTTT.

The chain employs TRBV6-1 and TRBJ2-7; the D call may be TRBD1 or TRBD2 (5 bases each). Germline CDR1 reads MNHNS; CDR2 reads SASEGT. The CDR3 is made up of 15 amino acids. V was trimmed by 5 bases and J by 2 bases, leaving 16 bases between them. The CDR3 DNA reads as TGTGCCAGCAGTCGGGGCGCAAAGGTACCCTACGAGCAGTACTTC. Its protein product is CASSRGAKVPYEQYF.

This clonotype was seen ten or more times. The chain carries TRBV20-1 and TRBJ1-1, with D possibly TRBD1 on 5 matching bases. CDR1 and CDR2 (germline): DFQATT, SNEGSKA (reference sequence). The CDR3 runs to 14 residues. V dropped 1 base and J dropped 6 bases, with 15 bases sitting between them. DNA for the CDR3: TGCAGTGCTAGAGTTGGGACTCTGGGGGCTGAAGCTTTCTTT. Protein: CSARVGTLGAEAFF.

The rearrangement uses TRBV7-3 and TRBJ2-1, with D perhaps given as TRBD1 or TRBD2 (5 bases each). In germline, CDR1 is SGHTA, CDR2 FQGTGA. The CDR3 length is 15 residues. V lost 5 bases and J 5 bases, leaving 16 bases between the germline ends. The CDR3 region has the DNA TGTGCCAGCAGCCCCATGGAAGGGACCCACAATGAGCAGTTCTTC. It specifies CASSPMEGTHNEQFF.